This TCR beta chain was identified in a study of cytomegalovirus exposure and HLA in healthy donors. Comment on this clone: What it recognizes is unknown.

Study-level points and caveats: It was reported that TCR beta sequences correctly inferred the HLA-A and HLA-B alleles for most subjects.

In the PCR, 60 Vbeta and 13 Jbeta primers were used. Data came from immunoSEQ multiplex PCR; TCRdb stores just in-frame clones and leaves some out. The sample records over 100,000 clones, under 90% being singletons. Trimming removed 2 bases from V and 10 bases from J, with 18 bases in between. Germline CDR1 MNHNY, CDR2 SVGAGI (reference sequence). The CDR3 contains 16 residues. The sequence derives from a woman in her twenties or thirties in good health and CMV-seronegative. Sequencing was performed on PBMCs. This sequence joins TRBV6-6 and TRBJ1-6; D not certain. The CDR3 DNA is TGTGCCAGCAGTTACCGGGGAGAGGCAAGTGGGTCACCCCTCCACTTT. This encodes CASSYRGEASGSPLHF.